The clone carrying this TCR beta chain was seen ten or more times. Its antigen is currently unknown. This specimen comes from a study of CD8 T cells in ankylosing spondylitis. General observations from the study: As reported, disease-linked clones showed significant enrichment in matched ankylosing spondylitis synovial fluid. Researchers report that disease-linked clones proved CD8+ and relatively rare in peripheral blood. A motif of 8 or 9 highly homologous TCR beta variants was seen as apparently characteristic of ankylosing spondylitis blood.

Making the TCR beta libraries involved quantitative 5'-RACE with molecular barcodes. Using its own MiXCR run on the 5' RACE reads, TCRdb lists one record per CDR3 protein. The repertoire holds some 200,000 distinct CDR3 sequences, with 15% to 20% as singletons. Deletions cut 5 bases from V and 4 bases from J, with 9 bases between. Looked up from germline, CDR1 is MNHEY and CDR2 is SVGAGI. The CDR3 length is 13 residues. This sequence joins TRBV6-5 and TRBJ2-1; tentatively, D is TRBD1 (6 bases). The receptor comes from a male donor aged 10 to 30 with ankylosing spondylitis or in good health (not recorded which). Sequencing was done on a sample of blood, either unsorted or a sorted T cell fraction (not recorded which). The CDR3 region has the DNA TGTGCCAGCAGTCCGGACAGATACAATGAGCAGTTCTTC. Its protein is CASSPDRYNEQFF.